This TCR beta chain was sequenced for a study of blood T cell repertoires in COVID-19. Study details: Some COVID-19 samples were acute and others convalescent; all came from the United States, Italy and Spain. T cells, B-cell-depleted T cells, or PBMCs supplied cDNA or gDNA.

Authors' data handling: Amplifying reference gene primers gave estimates of nucleated cell counts. The assay was immunoSEQ multiplex PCR, and TCRdb's table has in-frame clones only and misses some. Clone size and V and J calls were adopted from that table, with D and trimming inferred from the DNA. The sample carries more than 350,000 clones, about 90% recorded once. V shed 11 bases and J shed 7 bases, with 15 bases lying between them. This CDR3 has 12 residues. Germline CDR1 and CDR2: SNHLY and FYNNEI. V gene TRBV2 combines with J gene TRBJ2-1, with D possibly being TRBD1 (6 bases). The source of this sequence is a woman aged 25-40 years with COVID-19, enrolled during active disease. Specimen: peripheral blood. CDR3 sequence: CAFRGGRNEQFF. As DNA, the CDR3 is TGTGCCTTCCGAGGGGGTAGGAATGAGCAGTTCTTC.